This T cell receptor beta chain was found in a study of blood T cell repertoires in COVID-19. Study at large: From the United States, Italy and Spain came samples of acute and convalescent COVID-19. Sources were T cells, B-cell-depleted T cells, or PBMCs; the material itself was cDNA or gDNA.

Produced via immunoSEQ multiplex PCR; TCRdb's table is partial and in-frame only. This sample has 180,000 or so clones; 86% occur once, and the top ten carry around 8.2%. Germline V CDR1 and CDR2: MDHEN, SYDVKM. Trimming left V 4 bases short and J 7 bases short, with 8 bases between. This CDR3 spans 12 amino acids. The TCR comes from a man aged 55-75 years with acute or convalescent COVID-19. Sequenced: peripheral blood. V is TRBV28 and J is TRBJ1-3; a possible D gene is TRBD1 (5 bases). The CDR3 coding sequence is TGTGCCAGCAGTTCGGCAGGGAACACCATATATTTT. Translated, it gives CASSSAGNTIYF.